The next 7 T cell receptor beta chains were all read from a single sample in a study of blood T cells in healthy people across ages. The second PCR ran about 6 to 11 cycles with a sample-barcoded 5' primer and J-beta primers. TCRdb re-called the 5' RACE reads through MiXCR, storing one row per CDR3 protein. The data hold hundreds of thousands of distinct CDR3 sequences, with approximately 25% observed a single time. This sample also belongs to another study, concerning T cells of mothers and their children.

Sequencing input: blood. The receptor set was obtained from a boy aged 5 to 17 in good health.

The V gene is TRBV10-3, the J gene TRBJ2-5; TRBD1 matches 8 bases. Germline lookup yields CDR1 ENHRY and CDR2 SYGVKD. CDR3 length: 19 residues. The junction had 15 bases not matched to a gene; V was cut back by 0 bases and J by 3 bases. The DNA of the CDR3 is TGTGCCATCAGTGAGTCGCGTTTGTGGCTAGGACAGGGAAAAGAGACCCAGTACTTC. Translated: CAISESRLWLGQGKETQYF.

This clonotype has more than one count but fewer than ten. The genes are TRBV5-1 and TRBJ2-3, with D maybe TRBD1 (5 bases). Per germline, CDR1 SGHRS and CDR2 YFSETQ. V was clipped by 5 bases and J by 6 bases, with 13 bases between them. The CDR3 totals 13 residues. This chain's CDR3 is CASSKQDGDTQYF. CDR3 nucleotide sequence: TGCGCCAGCAGTAAACAGGACGGGGATACGCAGTATTTT.

There are a few counts of this clonotype. J is TRBJ2-5 and V is TRBV7-9; D ambiguous. The V gene's germline CDR1 is SEHNR and CDR2 FQNEAQ (reference sequence). The length of the CDR3 is 15 residues. Trimming took off 6 bases at V and 3 bases at J, with 17 bases between the two ends. CDR3 protein: CASSTWPQPKETQYF. DNA for the CDR3: TGTGCCAGCAGTACATGGCCGCAACCTAAAGAGACCCAGTACTTC.

This clonotype was counted many times. The chain has TRBV7-2 and TRBJ2-3; D gene ambiguous. Germline V gives CDR1 SGHTA, CDR2 FQGNSA. The CDR3 totals 12 residues. Trimming took 5 bases from V and 0 from J, leaving 3 bases between them. For the CDR3, the DNA is TGTGCCAGCAGCCTTAGCACAGATACGCAGTATTTT. Its protein is CASSLSTDTQYF.

In this sample, this clonotype turned up a few times. This rearrangement joins TRBV27 to TRBJ2-1; 14 positions agree with TRBD2. The CDR3 totals 16 residues. Germline V gene lookup returns CDR1 MNHEY and CDR2 SMNVEV (reference sequence). V lost 2 bases, J lost 5 bases, and 2 bases stayed unmatched. CDR3 protein: CASSLGTSGSHNEQFF. In DNA, the CDR3 is TGTGCCAGCAGTTTAGGGACTAGCGGGAGCCACAATGAGCAGTTCTTC.

This clonotype has more than one count but fewer than ten. The chain joins TRBV19 to TRBJ2-5; TRBD1 agrees at 7 bases. With 1 base clipped from V and 4 bases from J, the junction kept 9 bases outside the gene matches. In germline, CDR1 is LNHDA, CDR2 SQIVND (reference sequence). This CDR3 is 16 amino acids long. This chain's CDR3 is CASSIAKGGFTETQYF. The CDR3 nucleotides are TGTGCCAGTAGTATAGCTAAAGGGGGCTTTACAGAGACCCAGTACTTC.

CDR3 region: CASSPRGGARYEQYF. In DNA form, the CDR3 reads TGTGCCAGCAGTCCCCGAGGGGGGGCGAGATACGAGCAGTACTTC. V gene TRBV12-3 or TRBV12-4 combines with J gene TRBJ2-7; D is possibly TRBD2 (7 bases). The ends were cut back, 5 bases at V and 4 bases at J, with 18 bases in the middle. The CDR3 runs 15 residues.